This note documents a single TCR beta chain sequence. The antigen remains unidentified. The V and J ends lost 0 bases and 4 bases, in that order; junction bases with no gene match: 3. The CDR3 loop spans 14 amino acids. Germline loops: CDR1 MNHEY, CDR2 SMNVEV (reference sequence). The data derive from a study of T cell responses to AZD1222 COVID-19 vaccine. The data were produced by immunoSEQ multiplex PCR, yet TCRdb's version contains in-frame clones alone and is incomplete. The sample records 150,000 to 200,000 clones, 94% being singletons. Study-level findings and limits: Two AZD1222 administrations were followed by greater Spike-specific TCR breadth and depth.

This TCR was recovered from an adult who received the AZD1222 COVID-19 vaccine. The chain uses TRBV27 and TRBJ2-7; TRBD2 agrees at 7 bases. The specimen comprised peripheral blood, sampled 28 days after the second AZD1222 dose. The chain's CDR3 is CASSLSSGYYEQYF. The DNA for the CDR3 is TGTGCCAGCAGTTTATCTAGCGGGTATTACGAGCAGTACTTC.